The T cell receptor (beta chain) described here comes from a study of CD8 T cells in ankylosing spondylitis. One entry per CDR3 protein, called by TCRdb with MiXCR from the 5' RACE reads. The data contain roughly 400,000 distinct CDR3 sequences, around 24% of them singletons. Notes on the study in general: What seemed typical of ankylosing spondylitis blood was a TCR beta motif built from several highly homologous variants. Reports say disease-linked clones showed up significantly more in matched ankylosing spondylitis synovial fluid.

With respect to this clonotype: What it binds is unknown.

The CDR3 is made up of 15 amino acids. V trimming: 0 bases; J trimming: 5 bases; junction bases outside the gene matches: 6. CDR1 and CDR2 from the germline V gene are LGHDT and YNNKEL (reference sequence). The genes are TRBV3-1 and TRBJ2-5; 7 bases are shared with TRBD2. The sample taken for sequencing was blood, either unsorted or a sorted T cell fraction (not recorded which). This clonotype was obtained from a male donor with ankylosing spondylitis. Here the CDR3 DNA reads TGTGCCAGCAGCCAAGATTGGGGGGGGTCTGAGACCCAGTACTTC. Amino acids: CASSQDWGGSETQYF.